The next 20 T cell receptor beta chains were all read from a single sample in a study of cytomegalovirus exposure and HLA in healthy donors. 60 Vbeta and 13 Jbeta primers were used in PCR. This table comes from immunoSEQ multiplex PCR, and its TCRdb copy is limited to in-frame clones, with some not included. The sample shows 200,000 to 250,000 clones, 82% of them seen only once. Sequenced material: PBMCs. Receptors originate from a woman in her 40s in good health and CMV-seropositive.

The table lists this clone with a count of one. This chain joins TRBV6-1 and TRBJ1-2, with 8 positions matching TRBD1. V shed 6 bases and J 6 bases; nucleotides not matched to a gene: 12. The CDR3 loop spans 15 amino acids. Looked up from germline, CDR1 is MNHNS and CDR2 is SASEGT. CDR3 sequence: CASRDRGSSWNGYTF. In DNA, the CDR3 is TGTGCCAGCAGAGACAGGGGTTCATCTTGGAATGGCTACACCTTC.

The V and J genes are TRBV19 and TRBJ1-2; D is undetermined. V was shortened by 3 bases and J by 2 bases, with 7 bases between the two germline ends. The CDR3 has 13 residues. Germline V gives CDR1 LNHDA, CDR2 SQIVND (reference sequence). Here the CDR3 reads CASSIQENYGYTF. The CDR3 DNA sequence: TGTGCCAGTAGTATTCAGGAAAACTATGGCTACACCTTC.

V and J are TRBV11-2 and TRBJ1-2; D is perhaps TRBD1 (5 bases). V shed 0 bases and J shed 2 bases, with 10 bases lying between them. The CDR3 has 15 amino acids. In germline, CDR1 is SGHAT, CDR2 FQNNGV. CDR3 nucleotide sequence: TGTGCCAGCAGCTTAGATCGGGGGGGGAACTATGGCTACACCTTC. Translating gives CASSLDRGGNYGYTF.

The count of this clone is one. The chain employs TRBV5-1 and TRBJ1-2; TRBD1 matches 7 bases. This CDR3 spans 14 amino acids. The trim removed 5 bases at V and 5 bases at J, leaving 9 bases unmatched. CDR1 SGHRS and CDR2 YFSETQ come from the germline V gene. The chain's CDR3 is CASSFDRVGYGYTF. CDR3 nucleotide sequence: TGCGCCAGCAGTTTTGACAGGGTGGGTTATGGCTACACCTTC.

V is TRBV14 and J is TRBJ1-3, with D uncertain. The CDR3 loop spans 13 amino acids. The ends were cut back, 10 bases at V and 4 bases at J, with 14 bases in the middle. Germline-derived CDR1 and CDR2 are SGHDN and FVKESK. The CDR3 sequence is CATKAAGGNTIYF. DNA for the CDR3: TGTGCCACCAAAGCGGCAGGAGGAAACACCATATATTTT.

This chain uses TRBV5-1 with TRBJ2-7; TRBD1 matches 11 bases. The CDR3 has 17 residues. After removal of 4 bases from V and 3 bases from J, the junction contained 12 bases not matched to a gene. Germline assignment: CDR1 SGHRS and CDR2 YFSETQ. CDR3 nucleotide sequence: TGCGCCAGCAGCGCCCTCCTCGGGACAGGGGGAGTCTACGAGCAGTACTTC. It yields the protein CASSALLGTGGVYEQYF.

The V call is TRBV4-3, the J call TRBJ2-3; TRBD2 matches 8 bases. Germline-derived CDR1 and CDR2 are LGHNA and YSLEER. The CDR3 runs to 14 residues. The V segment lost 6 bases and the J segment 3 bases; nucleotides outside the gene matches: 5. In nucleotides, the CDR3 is TGCGCCAGCAGGCGAGGACTAGCTACAGATACGCAGTATTTT. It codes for CASRRGLATDTQYF.

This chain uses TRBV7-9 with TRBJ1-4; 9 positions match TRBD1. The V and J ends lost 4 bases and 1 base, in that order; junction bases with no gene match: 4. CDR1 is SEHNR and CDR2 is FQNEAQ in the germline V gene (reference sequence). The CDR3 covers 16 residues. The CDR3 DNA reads TGTGCCAGCAGCTATATGACAGGGGGAACTAATGAAAAACTGTTTTTT. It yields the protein CASSYMTGGTNEKLFF.

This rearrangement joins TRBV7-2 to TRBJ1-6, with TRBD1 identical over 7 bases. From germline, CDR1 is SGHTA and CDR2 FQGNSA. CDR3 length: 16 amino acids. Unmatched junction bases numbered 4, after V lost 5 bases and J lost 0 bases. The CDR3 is CASSLQGSSYNSPLHF. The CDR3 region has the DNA TGTGCCAGCAGCCTACAGGGGAGCTCCTATAATTCACCCCTCCACTTT. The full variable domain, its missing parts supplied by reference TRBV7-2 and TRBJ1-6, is GAGVSQSPSNKVTEKGKDVELRCDPISGHTALYWYRQSLGQGLEFLIYFQGNSAPDKSGLPSDRFSAERTGGSVSTLTIQRTQQEDSAVYLCASSLQGSSYNSPLHFGNGTRLTVT.

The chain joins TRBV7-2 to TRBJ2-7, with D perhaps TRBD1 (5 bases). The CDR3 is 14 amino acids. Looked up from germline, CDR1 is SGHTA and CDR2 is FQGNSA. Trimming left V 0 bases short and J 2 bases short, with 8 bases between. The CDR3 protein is CASSLARAPYEQYF. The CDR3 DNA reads TGTGCCAGCAGCTTAGCCAGGGCCCCCTACGAGCAGTACTTC.

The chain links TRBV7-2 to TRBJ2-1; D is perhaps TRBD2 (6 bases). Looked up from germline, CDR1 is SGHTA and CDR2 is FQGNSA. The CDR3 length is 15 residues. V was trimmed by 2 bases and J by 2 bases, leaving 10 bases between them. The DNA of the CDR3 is TGTGCCAGCAGCTTAACGGGCGGGACCTACAATGAGCAGTTCTTC. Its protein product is CASSLTGGTYNEQFF.

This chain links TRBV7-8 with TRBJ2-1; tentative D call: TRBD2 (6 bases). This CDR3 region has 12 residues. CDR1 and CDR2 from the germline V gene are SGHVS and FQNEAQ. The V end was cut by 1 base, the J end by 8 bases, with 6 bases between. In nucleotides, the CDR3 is TGTGCCAGCAGCTTAGTAGCGGATGAGCAGTTCTTC. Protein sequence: CASSLVADEQFF.

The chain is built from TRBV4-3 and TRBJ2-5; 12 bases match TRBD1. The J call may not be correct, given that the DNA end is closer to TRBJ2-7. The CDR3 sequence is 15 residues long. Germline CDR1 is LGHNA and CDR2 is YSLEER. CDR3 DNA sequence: TGCGCCAGCAGCCAAACTGGGACAGGGGGCCACGAGCAGTACTTC. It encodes CASSQTGTGGHEQYF.

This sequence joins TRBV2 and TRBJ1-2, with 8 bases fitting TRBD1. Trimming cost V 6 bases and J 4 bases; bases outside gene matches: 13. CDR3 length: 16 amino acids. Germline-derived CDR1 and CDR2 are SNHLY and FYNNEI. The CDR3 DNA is TGTGCCAGCAGCACTTCCCTCGACAGGGGCGGCTATGGCTACACCTTC. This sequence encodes CASSTSLDRGGYGYTF.

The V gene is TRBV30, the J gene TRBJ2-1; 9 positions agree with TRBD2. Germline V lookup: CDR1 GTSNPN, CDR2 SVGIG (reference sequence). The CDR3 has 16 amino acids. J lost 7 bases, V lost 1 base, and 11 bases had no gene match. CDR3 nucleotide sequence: TGTGCCTGGAGTGCTTATGCGGGGGGGCCTGGTAATGAGCAGTTCTTC. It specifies CAWSAYAGGPGNEQFF.

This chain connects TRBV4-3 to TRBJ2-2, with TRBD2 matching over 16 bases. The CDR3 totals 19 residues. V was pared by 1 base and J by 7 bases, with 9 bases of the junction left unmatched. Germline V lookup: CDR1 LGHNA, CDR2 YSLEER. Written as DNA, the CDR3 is TGCGCCAGCAGCCAAGCAGAAGGGACTAGCGGGGGGGCAGGCGGGGAGCTGTTTTTT. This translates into CASSQAEGTSGGAGGELFF.

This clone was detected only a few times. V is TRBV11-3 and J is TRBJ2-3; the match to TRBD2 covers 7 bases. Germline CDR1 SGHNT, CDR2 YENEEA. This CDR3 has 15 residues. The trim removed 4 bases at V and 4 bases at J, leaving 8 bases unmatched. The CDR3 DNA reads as TGTGCCAGCAGCTCCGAGCGGGAAGAACCAGATACGCAGTATTTT. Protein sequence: CASSSEREEPDTQYF.

The chain's CDR3 is CASSEAPVYTF. As DNA, the CDR3 is TGTGCCAGCAGTGAAGCCCCGGTCTACACCTTC. The chain recombines TRBV2 with TRBJ1-2; no firm D call. V lost 0 bases and J 10 bases, leaving 6 bases between the germline ends. Germline V CDR1 and CDR2: SNHLY, FYNNEI. The CDR3 loop spans 11 amino acids. Based on the CDR3 plus reference TRBV2 and TRBJ1-2, the full variable domain is EPEVTQTPSHQVTQMGQEVILRCVPISNHLYFYWYRQILGQKVEFLVSFYNNEISEKSEIFDDQFSVERPDGSNFTLKIRSTKLEDSAMYFCASSEAPVYTFGSGTRLTVV.

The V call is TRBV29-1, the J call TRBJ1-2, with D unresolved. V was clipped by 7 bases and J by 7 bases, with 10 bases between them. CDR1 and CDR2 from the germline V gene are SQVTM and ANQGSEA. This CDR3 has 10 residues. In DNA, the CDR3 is TGCAGCGGAGAGGCGGGTGGCTACACCTTC. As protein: CSGEAGGYTF.

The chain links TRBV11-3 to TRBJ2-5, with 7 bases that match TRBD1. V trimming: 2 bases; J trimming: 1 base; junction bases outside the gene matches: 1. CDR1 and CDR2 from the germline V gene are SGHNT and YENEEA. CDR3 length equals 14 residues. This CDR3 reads CASSLRDSQETQYF. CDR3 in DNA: TGTGCCAGCAGCTTAAGGGACAGCCAAGAGACCCAGTACTTC.